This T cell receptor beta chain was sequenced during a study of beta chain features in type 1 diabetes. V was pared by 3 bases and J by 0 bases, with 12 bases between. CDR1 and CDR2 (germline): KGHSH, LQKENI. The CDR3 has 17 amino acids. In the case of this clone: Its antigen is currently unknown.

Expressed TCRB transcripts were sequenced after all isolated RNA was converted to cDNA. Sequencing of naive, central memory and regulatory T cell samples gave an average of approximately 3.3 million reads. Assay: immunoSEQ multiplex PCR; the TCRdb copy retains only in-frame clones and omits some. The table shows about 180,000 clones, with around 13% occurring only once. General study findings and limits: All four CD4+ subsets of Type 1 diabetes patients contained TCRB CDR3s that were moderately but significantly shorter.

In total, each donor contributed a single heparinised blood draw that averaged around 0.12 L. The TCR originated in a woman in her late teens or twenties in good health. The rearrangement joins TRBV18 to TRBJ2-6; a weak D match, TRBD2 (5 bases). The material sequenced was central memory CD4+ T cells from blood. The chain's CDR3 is CASSPMTTLSGANVLTF. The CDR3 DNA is TGTGCCAGCTCACCTATGACTACTCTCTCTGGGGCCAACGTCCTGACTTTC.